The 13 T cell receptor beta chains below were found in one sample sequenced in a study of identical twins. TCRdb reanalysed the 5' RACE reads using MiXCR and keeps one entry per CDR3 protein. In the table there are over 200,000 distinct CDR3 sequences, about 10% of which are singletons. Sequencing input: memory T cells sorted from blood. The receptors originated from a man between 45 and 60 years old in good health.

This clonotype was recorded a few times. The genes are TRBV10-3 and TRBJ1-3, with D hard to call. CDR3 length equals 13 residues. The V gene lost 3 bases and the J gene lost 4 bases, with 7 bases spanning the gap. Per germline, CDR1 ENHRY and CDR2 SYGVKD. CDR3 loop: CAISETAGNTIYF. Written as DNA, the CDR3 is TGTGCCATCAGTGAAACCGCAGGAAACACCATATATTTT.

This clonotype was seen repeatedly, ten times or more. This chain joins TRBV6-1 and TRBJ1-5, with a possible D match to TRBD1 (6 bases). Trimming removed 6 bases at V and 4 bases at J, with 19 bases between. CDR3 length: 16 residues. Germline V CDR1 and CDR2: MNHNS, SASEGT. The CDR3 region has the DNA TGTGCCAGCAGCGAATACGGGACAAAGGGAAATCAGCCCCAGCATTTT. Translation: CASSEYGTKGNQPQHF.

The chain employs TRBV28 and TRBJ1-5, with D perhaps TRBD1 (5 bases). The CDR3 length is 19 residues. With 3 bases removed from V and 2 bases from J, the gap between germline ends came to 23 bases. The germline CDR1 and CDR2 sequences are MDHEN and SYDVKM. In DNA, the CDR3 is TGTGCCAGCAGTTTTATGGCTACCAAGGGGAGGTGGGGCAATCAGCCCCAGCATTTT. Translation gives CASSFMATKGRWGNQPQHF.

Remarks on this clonotype: Being one base from a much bigger clone, this may be a read error. J is TRBJ2-1 and V is TRBV24-1; 7 bases line up with TRBD1. Germline CDR1 reads KGHDR; CDR2 reads SFDVKD. The CDR3 length is 15 residues. CDR3 sequence (DNA): TGTGCCACCAGTGATCCAACAGAGGACAGGAATGGGCAGTTCTTC. This encodes CATSDPTEDRNGQFF.

This clonotype was observed many times. The J gene is TRBJ1-6, the V gene TRBV20-1; the D gene is possibly TRBD1 (6 bases). CDR3 length equals 15 residues. CDR1 DFQATT and CDR2 SNEGSKA come from the germline V gene (reference sequence). The V and J ends lost 1 base and 5 bases respectively, with 12 bases between them. CDR3 DNA sequence: TGCAGTGCTAGAGTACCGGGACACGATAATTCACCCCTCCACTTT. This codes for CSARVPGHDNSPLHF.

This clonotype has a handful of counts. The chain joins TRBV20-1 to TRBJ1-5; 7 bases agree with TRBD1. Losses at the gene ends were 3 bases for V and 4 bases for J; bases not matched to a gene: 6. The CDR3 is made up of 14 amino acids. Germline CDR1 DFQATT, CDR2 SNEGSKA (reference sequence). The CDR3 sequence is CSASRGTLNQPQHF. In DNA form, the CDR3 reads TGCAGTGCTAGCAGGGGGACTCTAAATCAGCCCCAGCATTTT.

A few counts support this clonotype. CDR3 region: CASSLRLAGDTQYF. The DNA of the CDR3 is TGCGCCAGCAGCTTGCGCCTAGCGGGAGATACGCAGTATTTT. The chain uses TRBV5-1 and TRBJ2-3; 8 positions match TRBD2. CDR3 length equals 14 residues. Trimming at V came to 1 base and at J to 5 bases, leaving 3 bases not matched to a gene. CDR1 and CDR2 from the germline V gene are SGHRS and YFSETQ.

The chain joins TRBV4-2 to TRBJ2-3; 12 positions match TRBD2. Germline V lookup: CDR1 LGHNA, CDR2 YNFKEQ. V lost 0 bases, J lost 6 bases, and 10 bases stayed unmatched. This CDR3 comprises 18 residues. CDR3 in amino acids: CASSQDFASGRARDTQYF. The DNA for the CDR3 is TGTGCCAGCAGCCAAGATTTTGCTAGCGGGAGGGCCAGGGATACGCAGTATTTT.

This clonotype was counted at least ten times. The chain has TRBV5-1 and TRBJ1-3; TRBD1 aligns across 9 bases. Trimming removed 4 bases from V and 4 bases from J; junction bases left unmatched: 18. Germline CDR1 is SGHRS and CDR2 is YFSETQ. The CDR3 runs 19 residues. CDR3 loop: CASSLHRDREASHGNTIYF. Written as DNA, the CDR3 is TGCGCCAGCAGCCTGCACCGGGACAGGGAGGCCTCGCACGGAAACACCATATATTTT.

The chain couples TRBV4-2 to TRBJ2-4; D unclear. Trimming removed 2 bases from V and 0 bases from J, with 11 bases in between. The length of the CDR3 is 16 residues. Germline V gene data show CDR1 as LGHNA and CDR2 as YNFKEQ. Written as DNA, the CDR3 is TGTGCCAGCAGCCAATTTAATTCCCCAGCCAAAAACATTCAGTACTTC. Amino acid sequence: CASSQFNSPAKNIQYF.

The V call is TRBV6-2 or TRBV6-3, the J call TRBJ2-5; 7 bases are a match to TRBD2. Germline V gene lookup returns CDR1 MNHEY and CDR2 SVGEGT. V was clipped by 0 bases and J by 7 bases; unmatched bases: 8. The length of the CDR3 is 15 residues. The CDR3 DNA reads as TGTGCCAGCAGTTACTCGAATCGCGGGGGTGGGACCCAGTACTTC. Translating gives CASSYSNRGGGTQYF.

The chain combines TRBV6-1 with TRBJ2-7; no reliable D call. Trimming pared 1 base from V and 5 bases from J, leaving 15 bases between. The CDR3 runs 15 residues. The germline V gene encodes CDR1 MNHNS and CDR2 SASEGT. The CDR3 is CASSEGGGSSHEQYF. Written as DNA, the CDR3 is TGTGCCAGCAGTGAAGGCGGCGGTTCCTCTCACGAGCAGTACTTC.

This clonotype was observed at least ten times. The chain has TRBV29-1 and TRBJ1-1, with D possibly being TRBD1 (6 bases). Germline V lookup: CDR1 SQVTM, CDR2 ANQGSEA. The V gene lost 0 bases and the J gene lost 3 bases, with 35 bases spanning the gap. The CDR3 has 22 residues. In DNA, the CDR3 is TGCAGCGTTGAAGAGGGGGCGGGGACCCGAAGCTCCGGGACGATATGGGACACTGAAGCTTTCTTT. It codes for CSVEEGAGTRSSGTIWDTEAFF.